This TCR beta chain was identified during a study of blood T cell repertoires in COVID-19. Study in general: T cells, B-cell-depleted T cells, or PBMCs supplied cDNA or gDNA.

Membership in each cohort depended on participant-reported clinical history. Symptom resolution, clearance, or two negative PCRs marked donors in Cohort 3 as recovered. Per the original data handling: Amplification from reference gene primers served as the basis for estimated nucleated cell counts. The assay was immunoSEQ multiplex PCR, and TCRdb's table has in-frame clones only and misses some. The V and J calls and the clone size are those of that table, but D and trimming were determined from the DNA. In the table there are around 150,000 clones, 80% of which are singletons. The CDR3 is 18 amino acids. Trimming shortened V by 1 base and J by 0 bases, and 19 bases separated the two germline ends. CDR1 SGHTS and CDR2 YDEGEE come from the germline V gene.

Sequences were obtained from PBMCs or T cells enriched from blood (not recorded which). This chain links TRBV5-8 with TRBJ1-1; a weak D match, TRBD1 (5 bases). This clonotype was obtained from a man in his forties who had recovered from COVID-19. CDR3 sequence (DNA): TGTGCCAGCAGCTTGATCGGCAGGGCTTCTTTTATGAACACTGAAGCTTTCTTT. This encodes CASSLIGRASFMNTEAFF.